This TCR beta chain came from a study of cytomegalovirus exposure and HLA in healthy donors. Study findings and constraints: As a later analysis revealed, the rate of TCR association differed by HLA locus, with DRB1 most and HLA-C fewest.

Worth noting for this clone: What it binds is unknown.

13 Jbeta primers and 60 Vbeta primers were used for the PCR. Only in-frame clones appear in the TCRdb table, and some are missing; sequencing was by immunoSEQ multiplex PCR. The data contain 90,000 to 150,000 clones, more than 60% of them singletons. This TCR derives from a woman aged 35 to 49 in good health and CMV-seronegative. The sample taken for sequencing was PBMCs.

The CDR3 loop is CASSSSNYGYTF. CDR3 in DNA: TGTGCCAGCAGCTCCAGTAACTATGGCTACACCTTC. V and J are TRBV7-9 and TRBJ1-2; unclear D gene. The CDR3 runs to 12 residues. Trimming removed 4 bases at V and 1 base at J, with 4 bases between. CDR1 is SEHNR, CDR2 FQNEAQ, per germline (reference sequence).